The T cell receptor beta chain described here comes from a study of T-cell memory formation after mild COVID-19. TCRdb used MiXCR to reprocess the 5' RACE reads, holding one entry per CDR3 protein. The sample records about 260,000 distinct CDR3 sequences, approximately 15% being singletons. This CDR3 spans 18 amino acids. V dropped 5 bases and J dropped 4; count of bases not matched to a gene: 15. CDR1 is MNHEY, CDR2 SVGEGT, per germline. This clonotype was counted only a few times. The antigen is not known. Study results and limitations: Contracting CD4+ clones sat mainly in CM and EM; CD8+ in EMRA.

Source material: PBMCs or a T cell subset sorted from them (not recorded which). The sequence derives from a man aged 18 to 29 who had mild COVID-19 (a few samples of this study predate the infection). Cell type and time point are not known. The gene calls are TRBV6-2 or TRBV6-3 and TRBJ2-5; 11 bases agree with TRBD2. CDR3 sequence reads: CASSPQPELAGVGETQYF. The CDR3 DNA follows: TGTGCCAGCAGTCCGCAACCTGAACTAGCGGGGGTTGGAGAGACCCAGTACTTC.